This TCR beta chain emerged from a study of T cell responses to AZD1222 COVID-19 vaccine. General study findings and limits: Baseline seropositives among AZD1222 recipients totaled only 5 to 7.

About this clone: The antigen remains unidentified.

Assay: immunoSEQ multiplex PCR; the TCRdb copy retains only in-frame clones and omits some. The sample consists of about 75,000 clones, around nine tenths of them appearing once. Looked up from germline, CDR1 is SGHTA and CDR2 is FQGNSA. V trimming: 6 bases; J trimming: 6 bases; junction bases outside the gene matches: 5. This CDR3 comprises 13 residues. The receptor comes from an adult who received the AZD1222 COVID-19 vaccine. V and J are TRBV7-2 and TRBJ1-5; 7 nucleotides agree with TRBD1. The sample here was peripheral blood, taken 28 days after the second AZD1222 dose. In nucleotides, the CDR3 is TGTGCCAGCAGTTTACAGGGGTCTCAGCCCCAGCATTTT. Translating it yields CASSLQGSQPQHF.